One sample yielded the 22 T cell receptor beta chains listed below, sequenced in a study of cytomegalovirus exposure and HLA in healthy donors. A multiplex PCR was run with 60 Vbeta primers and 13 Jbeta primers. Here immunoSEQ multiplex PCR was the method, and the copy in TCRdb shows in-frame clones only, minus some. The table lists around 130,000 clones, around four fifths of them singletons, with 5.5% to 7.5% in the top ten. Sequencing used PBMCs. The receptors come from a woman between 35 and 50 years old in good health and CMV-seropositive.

The CDR3 DNA follows: TGCGCCAGCAGCCAAGGGTGGACAGCCAACAATGAGCAGTTCTTC. This codes for CASSQGWTANNEQFF. The rearrangement uses TRBV4-1 and TRBJ2-1, with D possibly matching TRBD1 (6 bases). The CDR3 loop spans 15 amino acids. Deletions cut 1 base from V and 5 bases from J, with 12 bases between. Per the germline V gene, CDR1 is MGHRA and CDR2 is YSYEKL.

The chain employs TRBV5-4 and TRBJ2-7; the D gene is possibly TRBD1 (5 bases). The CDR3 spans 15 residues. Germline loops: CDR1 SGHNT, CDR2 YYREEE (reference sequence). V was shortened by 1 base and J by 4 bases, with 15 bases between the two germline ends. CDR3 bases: TGTGCCAGCAGCTTGTCCTCAGGGTTTGTGTACGAGCAGTACTTC. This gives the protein CASSLSSGFVYEQYF.

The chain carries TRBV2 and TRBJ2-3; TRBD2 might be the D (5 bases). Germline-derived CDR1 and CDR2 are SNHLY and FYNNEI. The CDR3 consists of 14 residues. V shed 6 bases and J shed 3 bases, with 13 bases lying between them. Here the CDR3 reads CASRDFLGTDTQYF. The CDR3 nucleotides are TGTGCCAGCAGGGACTTCCTAGGGACAGATACGCAGTATTTT.

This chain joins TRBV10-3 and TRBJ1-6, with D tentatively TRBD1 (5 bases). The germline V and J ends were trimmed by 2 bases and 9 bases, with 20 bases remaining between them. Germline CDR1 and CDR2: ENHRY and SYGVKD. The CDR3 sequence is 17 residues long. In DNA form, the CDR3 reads TGTGCCATCAGTGAGCCTGGGCGGGGGATCCTTGGTTCACCCCTCCACTTT. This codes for CAISEPGRGILGSPLHF.

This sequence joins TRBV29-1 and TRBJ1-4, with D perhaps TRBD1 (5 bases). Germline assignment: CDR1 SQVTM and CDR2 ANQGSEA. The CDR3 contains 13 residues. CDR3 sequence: CSVGVRINEKLFF. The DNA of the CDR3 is TGCTCCGTAGGGGTGAGGATTAATGAAAAACTGTTTTTT.

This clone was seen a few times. CDR3 protein: CAWSGDRRLRGYTF. The CDR3 region has the DNA TGTGCCTGGAGCGGGGACAGGCGTCTAAGGGGCTACACCTTC. The chain employs TRBV30 and TRBJ1-2; 8 bases are shared with TRBD1. Trimming at V came to 3 bases and at J to 8 bases, leaving 11 bases not matched to a gene. Looked up from germline, CDR1 is GTSNPN and CDR2 is SVGIG (reference sequence). The CDR3 is 14 residues long.

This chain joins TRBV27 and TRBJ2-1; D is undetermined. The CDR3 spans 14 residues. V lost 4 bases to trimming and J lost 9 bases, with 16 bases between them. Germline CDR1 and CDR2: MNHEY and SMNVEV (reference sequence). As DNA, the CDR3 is TGTGCCAGCAGTTCAACCTTCAGAATGGTTGAGCAGTTCTTC. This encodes CASSSTFRMVEQFF.

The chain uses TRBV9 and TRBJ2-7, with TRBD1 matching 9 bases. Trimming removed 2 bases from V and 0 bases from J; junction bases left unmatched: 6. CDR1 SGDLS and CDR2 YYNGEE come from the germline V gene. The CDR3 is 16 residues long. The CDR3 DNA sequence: TGTGCCAGCAGCGTGGGTGGACAGGGGCACTCCTACGAGCAGTACTTC. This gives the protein CASSVGGQGHSYEQYF.

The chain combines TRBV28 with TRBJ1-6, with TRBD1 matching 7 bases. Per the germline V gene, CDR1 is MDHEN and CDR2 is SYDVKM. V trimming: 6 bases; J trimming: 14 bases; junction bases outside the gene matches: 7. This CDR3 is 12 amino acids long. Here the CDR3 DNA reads TGTGCCAGCAGGACAGGGTCGGGAACCCTCCACTTT. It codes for CASRTGSGTLHF.

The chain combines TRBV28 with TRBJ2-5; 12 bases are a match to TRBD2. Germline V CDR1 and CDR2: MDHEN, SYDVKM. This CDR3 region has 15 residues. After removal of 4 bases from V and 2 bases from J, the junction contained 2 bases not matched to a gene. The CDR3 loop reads CASSYGTSGQETQYF. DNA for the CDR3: TGTGCCAGCAGTTACGGGACTAGCGGGCAAGAGACCCAGTACTTC. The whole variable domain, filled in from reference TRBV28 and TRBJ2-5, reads DVKVTQSSRYLVKRTGEKVFLECVQDMDHENMFWYRQDPGLGLRLIYFSYDVKMKEKGDIPEGYSVSREKKERFSLILESASTNQTSMYLCASSYGTSGQETQYFGPGTRLLVL.

In DNA, the CDR3 is TGTGCCAGTAGTATTAAGGGGGCGCTTGGCTACACCTTC. This encodes CASSIKGALGYTF. The chain couples TRBV19 to TRBJ1-2; 7 positions match TRBD1. CDR1 LNHDA and CDR2 SQIVND come from the germline V gene (reference sequence). This CDR3 has 13 residues. J was trimmed by 7 bases and V by 3 bases; bases with no gene match: 5.

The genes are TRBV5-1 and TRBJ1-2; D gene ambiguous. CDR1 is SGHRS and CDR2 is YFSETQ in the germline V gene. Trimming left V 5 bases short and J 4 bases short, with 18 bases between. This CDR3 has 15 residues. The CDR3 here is CASSFDGASGYGYTF. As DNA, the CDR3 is TGCGCCAGCAGTTTTGACGGAGCATCCGGCTATGGCTACACCTTC. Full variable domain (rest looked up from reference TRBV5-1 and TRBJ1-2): KAGVTQTPRYLIKTRGQQVTLSCSPISGHRSVSWYQQTPGQGLQFLFEYFSETQRNKGNFPGRFSGRQFSNSRSEMNVSTLELGDSALYLCASSFDGASGYGYTFGSGTRLTVV.

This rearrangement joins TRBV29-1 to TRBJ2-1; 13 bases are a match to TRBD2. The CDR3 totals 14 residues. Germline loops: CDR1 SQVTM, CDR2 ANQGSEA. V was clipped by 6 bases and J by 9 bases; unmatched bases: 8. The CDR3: CSVGTSGAGGEQFF. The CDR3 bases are TGCAGCGTCGGGACTAGCGGGGCTGGGGGTGAGCAGTTCTTC.

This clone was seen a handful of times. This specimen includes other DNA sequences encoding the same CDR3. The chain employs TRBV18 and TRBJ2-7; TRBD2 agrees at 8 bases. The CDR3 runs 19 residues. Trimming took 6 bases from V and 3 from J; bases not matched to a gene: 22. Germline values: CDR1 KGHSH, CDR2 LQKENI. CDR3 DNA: TGTGCCAGCTCCCCCGAGGTAGCGGGAAGCCGCCGTAATCTCTACGAGCAGTACTTC. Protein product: CASSPEVAGSRRNLYEQYF. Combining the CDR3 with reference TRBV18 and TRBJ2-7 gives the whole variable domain NAGVMQNPRHLVRRRGQEARLRCSPMKGHSHVYWYRQLPEEGLKFMVYLQKENIIDESGMPKERFSAEFPKEGPSILRIQQVVRGDSAAYFCASSPEVAGSRRNLYEQYFGPGTRLTVT.

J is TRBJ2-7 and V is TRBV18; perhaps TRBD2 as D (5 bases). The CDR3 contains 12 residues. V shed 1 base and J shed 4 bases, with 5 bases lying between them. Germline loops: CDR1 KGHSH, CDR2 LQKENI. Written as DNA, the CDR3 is TGTGCCAGCTCACCACGGGAGTACGAGCAGTACTTC. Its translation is CASSPREYEQYF.

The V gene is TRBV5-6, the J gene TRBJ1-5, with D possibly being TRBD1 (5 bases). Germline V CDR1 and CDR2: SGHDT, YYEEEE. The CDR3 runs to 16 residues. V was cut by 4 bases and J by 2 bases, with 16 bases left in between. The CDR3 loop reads CASSPGGTWGNQPQHF. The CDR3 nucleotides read TGTGCCAGCAGCCCGGGGGGTACGTGGGGCAATCAGCCCCAGCATTTT. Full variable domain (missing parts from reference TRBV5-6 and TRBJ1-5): DAGVTQSPTHLIKTRGQQVTLRCSPKSGHDTVSWYQQALGQGPQFIFQYYEEEERQRGNFPDRFSGHQFPNYSSELNVNALLLGDSALYLCASSPGGTWGNQPQHFGDGTRLSIL.

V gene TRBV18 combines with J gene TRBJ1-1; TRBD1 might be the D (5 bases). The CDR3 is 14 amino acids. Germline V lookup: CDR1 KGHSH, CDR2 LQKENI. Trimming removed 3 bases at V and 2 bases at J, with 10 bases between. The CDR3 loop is CASSPPGTNTEAFF. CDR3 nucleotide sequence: TGTGCCAGCTCACCTCCAGGGACTAACACTGAAGCTTTCTTT. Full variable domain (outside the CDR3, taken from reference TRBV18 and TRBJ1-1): NAGVMQNPRHLVRRRGQEARLRCSPMKGHSHVYWYRQLPEEGLKFMVYLQKENIIDESGMPKERFSAEFPKEGPSILRIQQVVRGDSAAYFCASSPPGTNTEAFFGQGTRLTVV.

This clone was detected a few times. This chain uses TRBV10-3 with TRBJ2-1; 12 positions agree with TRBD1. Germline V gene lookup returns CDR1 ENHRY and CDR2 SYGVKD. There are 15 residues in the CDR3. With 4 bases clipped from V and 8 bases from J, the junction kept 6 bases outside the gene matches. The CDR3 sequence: CAISAGTGGMDEQFF. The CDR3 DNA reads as TGTGCCATCAGTGCCGGGACAGGGGGCATGGATGAGCAGTTCTTC.

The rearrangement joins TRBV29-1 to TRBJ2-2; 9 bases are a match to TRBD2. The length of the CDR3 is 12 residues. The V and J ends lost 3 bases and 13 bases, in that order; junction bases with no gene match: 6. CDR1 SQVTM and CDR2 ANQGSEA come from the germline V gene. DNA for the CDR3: TGCAGCGTTGATAGCGGGGGTAGAGGGCTGTTTTTT. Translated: CSVDSGGRGLFF.

The CDR3 bases are TGTGCCAGCAGCTTAGGCCTAGTGAATGAGCAGTTCTTC. This gives the protein CASSLGLVNEQFF. The chain has TRBV7-2 and TRBJ2-1; no clear D. The germline CDR1 and CDR2 sequences are SGHTA and FQGNSA. Between the trimmed V and J ends, which lost 1 base and 7 bases, there was a span of 8 bases. This CDR3 comprises 13 residues. The whole variable domain, filled in from reference TRBV7-2 and TRBJ2-1, reads GAGVSQSPSNKVTEKGKDVELRCDPISGHTALYWYRQSLGQGLEFLIYFQGNSAPDKSGLPSDRFSAERTGGSVSTLTIQRTQQEDSAVYLCASSLGLVNEQFFGPGTRLTVL.

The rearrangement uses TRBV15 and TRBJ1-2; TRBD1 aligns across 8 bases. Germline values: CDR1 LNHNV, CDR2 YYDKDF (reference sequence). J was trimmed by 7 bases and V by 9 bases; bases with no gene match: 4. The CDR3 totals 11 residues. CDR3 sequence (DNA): TGTGCCACTCAGGGGGCTGGTGGCTACACCTTC. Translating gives CATQGAGGYTF.

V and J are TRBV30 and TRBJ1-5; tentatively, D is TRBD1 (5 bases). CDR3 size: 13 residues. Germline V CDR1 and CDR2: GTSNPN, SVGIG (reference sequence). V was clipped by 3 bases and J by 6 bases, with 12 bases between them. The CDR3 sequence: CAWRSPGGQPQHF. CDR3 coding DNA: TGTGCCTGGAGATCACCCGGGGGTCAGCCCCAGCATTTT.